This T cell receptor (beta chain) was identified during a study of cytomegalovirus exposure and HLA in healthy donors. Primers for the PCR totalled 60 Vbeta and 13 Jbeta. Methods used by the authors: The count from a later analysis was some 76 million unique TCR beta chains, some 9.9 million of them shared. Measured with immunoSEQ multiplex PCR; TCRdb has only the in-frame clones, and not every one. V, J and clone size derive from that table, while D and trimming were established from the DNA sequence. Here the sample spans some 95,000 clones, approximately 77% being singletons. Overall study findings and caveats: TCR sequences were mostly rare, though some public TCRs occurred in many donors. Association of a missense DCLRE1C variant with TCR beta V- and J-gene trimming was reported in a later analysis.

With respect to this clone: Its antigen remains unknown.

Trimming stripped 2 bases from V and 2 bases from J, with 11 bases between. From germline, CDR1 is MGHRA and CDR2 YSYEKL. The CDR3 is made up of 15 amino acids. The chain combines TRBV4-1 with TRBJ2-3; tentatively, D is TRBD2 (6 bases). This clonotype was sampled from a woman aged 40 to 50 in good health and CMV-seronegative. The sample was PBMCs. The DNA of the CDR3 is TGCGCCAGCAGCCAACAAACGGGGGTCACAGATACGCAGTATTTT. Residues: CASSQQTGVTDTQYF.